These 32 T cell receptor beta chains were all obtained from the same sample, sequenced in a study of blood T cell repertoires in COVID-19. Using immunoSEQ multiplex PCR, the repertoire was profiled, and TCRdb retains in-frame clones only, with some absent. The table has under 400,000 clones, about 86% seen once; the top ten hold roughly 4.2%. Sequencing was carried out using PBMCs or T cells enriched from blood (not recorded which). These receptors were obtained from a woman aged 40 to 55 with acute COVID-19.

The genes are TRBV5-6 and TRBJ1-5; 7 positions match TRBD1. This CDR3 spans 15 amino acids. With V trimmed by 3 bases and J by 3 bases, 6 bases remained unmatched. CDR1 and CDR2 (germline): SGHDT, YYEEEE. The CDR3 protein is CASSSLTGSNQPQHF. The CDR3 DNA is TGTGCCAGCAGCTCCCTGACAGGGTCCAATCAGCCCCAGCATTTT.

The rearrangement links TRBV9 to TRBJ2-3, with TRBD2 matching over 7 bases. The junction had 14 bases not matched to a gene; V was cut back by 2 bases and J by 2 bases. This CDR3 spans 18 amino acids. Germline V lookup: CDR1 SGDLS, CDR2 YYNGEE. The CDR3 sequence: CASSVASGNLKFTDTQYF. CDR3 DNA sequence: TGTGCCAGCAGCGTCGCTAGCGGCAACCTAAAATTCACAGATACGCAGTATTTT.

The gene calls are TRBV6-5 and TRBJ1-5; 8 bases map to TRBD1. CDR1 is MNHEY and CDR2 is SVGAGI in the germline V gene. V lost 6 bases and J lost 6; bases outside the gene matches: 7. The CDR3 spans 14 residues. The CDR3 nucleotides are TGTGCCAGCAGCCCGGACAGGGCGGGTCAGCCCCAGCATTTT. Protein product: CASSPDRAGQPQHF.

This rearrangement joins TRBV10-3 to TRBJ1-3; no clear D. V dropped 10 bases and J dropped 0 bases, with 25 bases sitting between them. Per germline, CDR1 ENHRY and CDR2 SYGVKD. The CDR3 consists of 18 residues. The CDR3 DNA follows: TGTGCCACAATGAACCAGCTACCGACACTGATCTCTGGAAACACCATATATTTT. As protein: CATMNQLPTLISGNTIYF.

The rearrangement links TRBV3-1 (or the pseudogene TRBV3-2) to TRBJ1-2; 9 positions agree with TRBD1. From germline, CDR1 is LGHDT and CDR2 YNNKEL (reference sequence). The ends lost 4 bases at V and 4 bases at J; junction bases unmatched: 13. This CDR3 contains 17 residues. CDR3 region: CASSRGQGRHTTYGYTF. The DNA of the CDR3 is TGTGCCAGCAGCCGAGGACAGGGGCGGCACACGACCTATGGCTACACCTTC.

CDR3 residues: CASLRLAESTDTQYF. The CDR3 DNA reads TGTGCCAGCTTGAGACTAGCGGAAAGCACAGATACGCAGTATTTT. The chain combines TRBV2 with TRBJ2-3, with TRBD2 matching over 9 bases. The V gene end was trimmed by 8 bases and the J gene end by 0 bases; junction bases not matched to a gene: 6. Germline lookup yields CDR1 SNHLY and CDR2 FYNNEI. This CDR3 comprises 15 residues.

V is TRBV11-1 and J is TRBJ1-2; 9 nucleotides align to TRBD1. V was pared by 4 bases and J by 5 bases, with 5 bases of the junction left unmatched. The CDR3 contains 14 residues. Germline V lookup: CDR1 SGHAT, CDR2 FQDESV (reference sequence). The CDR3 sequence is CASSSETGGYGYTF. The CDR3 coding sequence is TGTGCCAGCAGCTCCGAGACAGGGGGTTATGGCTACACCTTC. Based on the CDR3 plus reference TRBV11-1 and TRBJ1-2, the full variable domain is EAEVAQSPRYKITEKSQAVAFWCDPISGHATLYWYRQILGQGPELLVQFQDESVVDDSQLPKDRFSAERLKGVDSTLKIQPAELGDSAMYLCASSSETGGYGYTFGSGTRLTVV.

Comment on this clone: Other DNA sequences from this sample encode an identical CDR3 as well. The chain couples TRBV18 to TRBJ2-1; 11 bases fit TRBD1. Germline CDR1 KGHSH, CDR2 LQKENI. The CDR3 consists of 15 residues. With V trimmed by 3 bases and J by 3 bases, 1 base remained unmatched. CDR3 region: CASSPGTGGYNEQFF. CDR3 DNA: TGTGCCAGCTCACCCGGGACAGGGGGCTACAATGAGCAGTTCTTC. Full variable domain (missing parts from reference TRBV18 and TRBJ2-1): NAGVMQNPRHLVRRRGQEARLRCSPMKGHSHVYWYRQLPEEGLKFMVYLQKENIIDESGMPKERFSAEFPKEGPSILRIQQVVRGDSAAYFCASSPGTGGYNEQFFGPGTRLTVL.

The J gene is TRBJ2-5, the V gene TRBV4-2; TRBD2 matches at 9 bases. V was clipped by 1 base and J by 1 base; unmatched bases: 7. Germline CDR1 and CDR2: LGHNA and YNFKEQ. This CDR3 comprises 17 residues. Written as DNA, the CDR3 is TGTGCCAGCAGCCAAGCCTATGCGGGAGGGGGCCAAGAGACCCAGTACTTC. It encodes CASSQAYAGGGQETQYF.

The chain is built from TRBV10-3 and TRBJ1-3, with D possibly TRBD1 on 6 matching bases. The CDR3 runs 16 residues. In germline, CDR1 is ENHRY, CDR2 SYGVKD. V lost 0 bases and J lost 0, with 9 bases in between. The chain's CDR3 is CAISESGASSGNTIYF. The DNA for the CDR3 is TGTGCCATCAGTGAGTCGGGGGCTAGCTCTGGAAACACCATATATTTT.

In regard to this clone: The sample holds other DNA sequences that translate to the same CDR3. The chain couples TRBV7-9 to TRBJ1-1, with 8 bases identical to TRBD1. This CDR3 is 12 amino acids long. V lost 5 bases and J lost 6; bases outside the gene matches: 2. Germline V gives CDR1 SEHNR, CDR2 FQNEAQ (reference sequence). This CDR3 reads CASSLQGAEAFF. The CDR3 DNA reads TGTGCCAGCAGCCTACAGGGGGCTGAAGCTTTCTTT.

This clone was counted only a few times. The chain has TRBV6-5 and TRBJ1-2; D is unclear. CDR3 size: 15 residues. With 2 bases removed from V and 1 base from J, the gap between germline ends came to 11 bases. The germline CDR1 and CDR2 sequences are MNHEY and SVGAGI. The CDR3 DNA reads TGTGCCAGCAGTTACGAGGGCACGATTAACTATGGCTACACCTTC. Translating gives CASSYEGTINYGYTF.

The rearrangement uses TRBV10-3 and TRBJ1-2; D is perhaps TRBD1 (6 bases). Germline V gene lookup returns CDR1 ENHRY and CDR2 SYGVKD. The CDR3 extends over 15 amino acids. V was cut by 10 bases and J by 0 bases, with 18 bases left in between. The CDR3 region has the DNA TGTGCCAGCGCCGAACAGGGAATAGCTAACTATGGCTACACCTTC. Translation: CASAEQGIANYGYTF.

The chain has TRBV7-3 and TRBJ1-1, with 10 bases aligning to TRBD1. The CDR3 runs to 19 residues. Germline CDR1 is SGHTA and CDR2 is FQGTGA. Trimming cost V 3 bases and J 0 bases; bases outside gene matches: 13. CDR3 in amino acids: CASSFIPDRGRVMNTEAFF. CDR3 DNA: TGTGCCAGCAGCTTTATCCCCGACAGGGGGCGCGTTATGAACACTGAAGCTTTCTTT. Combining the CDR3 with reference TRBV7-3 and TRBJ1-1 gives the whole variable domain GAGVSQTPSNKVTEKGKYVELRCDPISGHTALYWYRQSLGQGPEFLIYFQGTGAADDSGLPNDRFFAVRPEGSVSTLKIQRTERGDSAVYLCASSFIPDRGRVMNTEAFFGQGTRLTVV.

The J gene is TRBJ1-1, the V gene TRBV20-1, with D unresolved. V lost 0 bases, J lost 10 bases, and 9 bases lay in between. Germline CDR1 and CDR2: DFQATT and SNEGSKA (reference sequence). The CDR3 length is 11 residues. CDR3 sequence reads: CSARDPRVAFF. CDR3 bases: TGCAGTGCTAGAGACCCCCGAGTAGCTTTCTTT.

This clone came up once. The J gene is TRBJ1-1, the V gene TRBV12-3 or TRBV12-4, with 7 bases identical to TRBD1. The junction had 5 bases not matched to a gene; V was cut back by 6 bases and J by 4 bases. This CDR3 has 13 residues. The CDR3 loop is CASSRQGGTEAFF. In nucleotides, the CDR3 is TGTGCCAGCAGCAGACAGGGAGGCACTGAAGCTTTCTTT.

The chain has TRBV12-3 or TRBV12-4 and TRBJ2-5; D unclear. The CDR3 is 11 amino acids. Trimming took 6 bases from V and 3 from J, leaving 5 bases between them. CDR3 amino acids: CASSLKETQYF. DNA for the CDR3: TGTGCCAGCAGCCTAAAAGAGACCCAGTACTTC.

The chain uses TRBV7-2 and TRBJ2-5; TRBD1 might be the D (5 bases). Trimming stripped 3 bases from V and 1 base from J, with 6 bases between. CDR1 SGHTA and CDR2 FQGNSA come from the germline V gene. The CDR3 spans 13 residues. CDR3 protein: CASSFGAQETQYF. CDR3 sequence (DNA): TGTGCCAGCAGCTTTGGGGCCCAAGAGACCCAGTACTTC.

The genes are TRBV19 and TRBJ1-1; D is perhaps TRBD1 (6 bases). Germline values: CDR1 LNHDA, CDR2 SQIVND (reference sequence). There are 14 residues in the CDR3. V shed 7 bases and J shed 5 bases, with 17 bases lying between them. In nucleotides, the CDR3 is TGTGCCAGTAATAGCAAAGGGGGTTGGACTGAAGCTTTCTTT. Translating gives CASNSKGGWTEAFF.

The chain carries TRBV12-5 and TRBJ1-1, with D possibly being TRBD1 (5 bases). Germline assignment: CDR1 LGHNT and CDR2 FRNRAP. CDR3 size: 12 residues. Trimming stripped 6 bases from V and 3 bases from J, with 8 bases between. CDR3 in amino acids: CASGGGYTEAFF. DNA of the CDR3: TGTGCTAGTGGGGGGGGATACACTGAAGCTTTCTTT. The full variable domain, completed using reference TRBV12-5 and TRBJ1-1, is DARVTQTPRHKVTEMGQEVTMRCQPILGHNTVFWYRQTMMQGLELLAYFRNRAPLDDSGMPKDRFSAEMPDATLATLKIQPSEPRDSAVYFCASGGGYTEAFFGQGTRLTVV.

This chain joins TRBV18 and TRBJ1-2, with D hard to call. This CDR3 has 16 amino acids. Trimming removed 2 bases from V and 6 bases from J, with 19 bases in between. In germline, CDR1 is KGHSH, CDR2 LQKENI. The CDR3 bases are TGTGCCAGCTCACCAGTAACAGATGGCGTACGTGATGGCTACACCTTC. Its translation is CASSPVTDGVRDGYTF.

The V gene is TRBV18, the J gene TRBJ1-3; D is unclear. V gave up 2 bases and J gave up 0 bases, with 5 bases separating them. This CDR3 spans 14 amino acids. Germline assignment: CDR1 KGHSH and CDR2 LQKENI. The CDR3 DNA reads TGTGCCAGCTCACCATCCAGCTCTGGAAACACCATATATTTT. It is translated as CASSPSSSGNTIYF.

CDR3 loop: CASRPLGLAASTDTQYF. CDR3 nucleotide sequence: TGTGCCAGCAGGCCCTTGGGACTAGCGGCTAGCACAGATACGCAGTATTTT. The rearrangement uses TRBV25-1 and TRBJ2-3, with 11 nucleotides matching TRBD2. V shed 6 bases and J 0 bases; nucleotides not matched to a gene: 8. The CDR3 covers 17 residues. The germline V gene encodes CDR1 MGHDK and CDR2 SYGVNS.

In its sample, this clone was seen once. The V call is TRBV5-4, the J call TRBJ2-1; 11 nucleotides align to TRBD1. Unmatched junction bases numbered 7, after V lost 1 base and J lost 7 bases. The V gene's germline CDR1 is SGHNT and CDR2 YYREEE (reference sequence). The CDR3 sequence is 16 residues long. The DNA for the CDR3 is TGTGCCAGCAGCTTGTATTTTGGACAGGGGGCTAATGAGCAGTTCTTC. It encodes CASSLYFGQGANEQFF.

Written as DNA, the CDR3 is TGTGCCAGTAGCCCGCTGGGGGGCGACAGGGTGAGACGGGCTTTCTTT. Translating it yields CASSPLGGDRVRRAFF. J is TRBJ1-1 and V is TRBV19; 7 nucleotides agree with TRBD1. Germline CDR1 and CDR2: LNHDA and SQIVND (reference sequence). Trimming removed 6 bases from V and 11 bases from J; junction bases left unmatched: 21. There are 16 residues in the CDR3.

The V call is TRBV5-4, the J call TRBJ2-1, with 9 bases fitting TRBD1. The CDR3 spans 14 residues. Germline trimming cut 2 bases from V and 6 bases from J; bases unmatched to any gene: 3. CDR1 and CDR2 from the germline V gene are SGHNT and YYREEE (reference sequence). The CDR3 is CASSFPTGGNEQFF. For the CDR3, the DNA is TGTGCCAGCAGCTTCCCGACAGGGGGCAATGAGCAGTTCTTC.

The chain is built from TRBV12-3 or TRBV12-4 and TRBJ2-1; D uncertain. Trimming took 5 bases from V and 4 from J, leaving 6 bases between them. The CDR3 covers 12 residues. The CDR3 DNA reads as TGTGCCAGCAGTCCCAAATACAATGAGCAGTTCTTC. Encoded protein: CASSPKYNEQFF.

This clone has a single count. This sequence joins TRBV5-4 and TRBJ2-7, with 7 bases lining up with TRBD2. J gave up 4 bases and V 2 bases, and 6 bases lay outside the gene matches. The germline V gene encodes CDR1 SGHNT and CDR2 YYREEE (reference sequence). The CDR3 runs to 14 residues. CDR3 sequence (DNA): TGTGCCAGCAGCTTAGCGGCTAGCGGTTACGAGCAGTACTTC. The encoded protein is CASSLAASGYEQYF.

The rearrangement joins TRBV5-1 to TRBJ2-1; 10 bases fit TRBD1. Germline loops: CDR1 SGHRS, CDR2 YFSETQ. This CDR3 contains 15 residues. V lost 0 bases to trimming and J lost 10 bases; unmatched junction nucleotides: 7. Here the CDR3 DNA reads TGCGCCAGCAGCTTGGTAGGGACAGGGGATTTGGAGCAGTTCTTC. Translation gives CASSLVGTGDLEQFF.

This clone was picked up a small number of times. The CDR3 bases are TGTGCCAGCAGCCCTCCGGTCCACGAGCAGTACTTC. It yields the protein CASSPPVHEQYF. The V and J genes are TRBV7-9 and TRBJ2-7; no definite D call. With 5 bases removed from V and 5 bases from J, the gap between germline ends came to 10 bases. CDR3 length: 12 amino acids. Germline V gives CDR1 SEHNR, CDR2 FQNEAQ (reference sequence).

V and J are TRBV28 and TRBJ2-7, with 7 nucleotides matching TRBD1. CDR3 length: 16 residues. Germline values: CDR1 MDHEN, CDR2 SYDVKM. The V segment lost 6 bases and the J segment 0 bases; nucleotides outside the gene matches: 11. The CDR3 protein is CASRDYPGQSSYEQYF. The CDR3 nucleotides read TGTGCCAGCAGGGATTACCCGGGACAGAGCTCCTACGAGCAGTACTTC.

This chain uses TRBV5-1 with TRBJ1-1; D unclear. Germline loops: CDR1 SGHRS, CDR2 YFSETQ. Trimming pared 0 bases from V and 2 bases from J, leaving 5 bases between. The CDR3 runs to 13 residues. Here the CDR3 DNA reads TGCGCCAGCAGCTTGGGAAGCAACACTGAAGCTTTCTTT. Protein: CASSLGSNTEAFF. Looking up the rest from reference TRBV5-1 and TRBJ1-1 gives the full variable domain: KAGVTQTPRYLIKTRGQQVTLSCSPISGHRSVSWYQQTPGQGLQFLFEYFSETQRNKGNFPGRFSGRQFSNSRSEMNVSTLELGDSALYLCASSLGSNTEAFFGQGTRLTVV.